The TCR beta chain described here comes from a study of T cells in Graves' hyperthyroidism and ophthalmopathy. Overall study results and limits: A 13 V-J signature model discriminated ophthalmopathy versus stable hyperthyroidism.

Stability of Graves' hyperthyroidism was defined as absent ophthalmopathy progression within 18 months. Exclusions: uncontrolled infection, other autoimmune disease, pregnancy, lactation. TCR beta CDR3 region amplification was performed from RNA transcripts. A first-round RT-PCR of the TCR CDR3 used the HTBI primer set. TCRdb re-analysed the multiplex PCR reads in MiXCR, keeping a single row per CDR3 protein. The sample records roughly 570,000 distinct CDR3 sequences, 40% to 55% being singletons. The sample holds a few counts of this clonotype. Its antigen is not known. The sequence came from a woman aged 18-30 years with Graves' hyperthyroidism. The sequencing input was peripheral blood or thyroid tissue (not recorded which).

Here the CDR3 DNA reads TGTGCCAGCAGGCACAGAGGAAACTATGGCTACACCTTC. This encodes CASRHRGNYGYTF. This chain links TRBV12-3 or TRBV12-4 with TRBJ1-2; D gene uncertain. The CDR3 is 13 amino acids. Trimming left V 6 bases short and J 2 bases short, with 10 bases between.